This passage covers 15 T cell receptor beta chains from one sample sequenced in a study of T-cell reconstitution after alpha-beta-depleted transplantation in children. Unique molecular identifiers were used to barcode this TCRbeta library. TCRdb used MiXCR to reprocess the PCR reads, holding one entry per CDR3 protein. The sample lists a few hundred thousand distinct CDR3 sequences, approximately 42% seen once, with 25% to 30% in the top ten. The sample was PBMCs, taken before TCRalphabeta/CD19-depleted stem cell transplant. The receptors stem from a girl aged 2-9 years with aplastic anemia, due to receive a stem cell transplant.

The chain has TRBV5-6 and TRBJ1-4, with D uncertain. Germline CDR1 SGHDT, CDR2 YYEEEE. The length of the CDR3 is 12 residues. V lost 4 bases to trimming and J lost 12 bases, with 13 bases between them. DNA of the CDR3: TGTGCCAGCAGCGTTTCGGACGTAGAACTGTTTTTT. This codes for CASSVSDVELFF.

The chain is built from TRBV24-1 and TRBJ2-7, with D perhaps assigned TRBD1 or TRBD2 (5 bases each). There are 13 residues in the CDR3. V lost 5 bases to trimming and J lost 5 bases, with 12 bases between them. Per germline, CDR1 KGHDR and CDR2 SFDVKD. This CDR3 reads CATSASGANEQYF. CDR3 nucleotide sequence: TGTGCCACCAGTGCCTCCGGGGCCAACGAGCAGTACTTC.

There are many counts of this clonotype. The rearrangement links TRBV3-1 to TRBJ2-3; D is possibly TRBD2 (7 bases). Germline V gene data show CDR1 as LGHDT and CDR2 as YNNKEL (reference sequence). V shed 3 bases and J shed 4 bases, with 11 bases lying between them. CDR3 size: 14 residues. The CDR3 sequence: CASSHKGGADTQYF. The CDR3 nucleotides are TGTGCCAGCAGCCATAAGGGGGGGGCAGATACGCAGTATTTT.

This rearrangement joins TRBV9 to TRBJ2-1, with D tentatively TRBD1 or TRBD2 (5 bases each). Germline CDR1 and CDR2: SGDLS and YYNGEE. This CDR3 contains 12 residues. V was pared by 3 bases and J by 15 bases, with 16 bases between. The CDR3 sequence: CASSAAGTGPFF. CDR3 DNA sequence: TGTGCCAGCAGCGCTGCAGGGACGGGGCCGTTCTTC.

The gene calls are TRBV7-6 and TRBJ1-5; 7 bases are a match to TRBD1. The CDR3 runs 15 residues. Unmatched junction bases numbered 6, after V lost 5 bases and J lost 2 bases. CDR1 and CDR2 (germline): SGHVS, FNYEAQ. CDR3 residues: CASSPNRGGNQPQHF. The CDR3 region has the DNA TGTGCCAGCAGCCCTAACAGGGGCGGCAATCAGCCCCAGCATTTT. The full variable domain, completed using reference TRBV7-6 and TRBJ1-5, is GAGVSQSPRYKVTKRGQDVALRCDPISGHVSLYWYRQALGQGPEFLTYFNYEAQQDKSGLPNDRFSAERPEGSISTLTIQRTEQRDSAMYRCASSPNRGGNQPQHFGDGTRLSIL.

This clonotype was seen only once. The chain is built from TRBV5-8 and TRBJ2-3; TRBD2 aligns across 9 bases. The CDR3 is made up of 16 amino acids. J lost 0 bases, V lost 2 bases, and 4 bases had no gene match. Germline CDR1 reads SGHTS; CDR2 reads YDEGEE. CDR3 region: CASSFIAGGSTDTQYF. The CDR3 DNA reads TGTGCCAGCAGCTTCATTGCGGGGGGGAGCACAGATACGCAGTATTTT.

J is TRBJ1-6 and V is TRBV10-3; perhaps TRBD1 as D (6 bases). V gave up 2 bases and J gave up 10 bases, with 12 bases separating them. The CDR3 runs to 14 residues. Looked up from germline, CDR1 is ENHRY and CDR2 is SYGVKD. CDR3 loop: CAISERDIGSPLHF. The CDR3 DNA follows: TGTGCCATCAGTGAGAGGGACATAGGATCACCCCTCCACTTT.

This clonotype was seen at least ten times. The chain carries TRBV20-1 and TRBJ2-1; 7 bases are a match to TRBD1. J gave up 8 bases and V 6 bases, and 7 bases lay outside the gene matches. In germline, CDR1 is DFQATT, CDR2 SNEGSKA (reference sequence). This CDR3 comprises 12 residues. The CDR3 coding sequence is TGCAGTGCAAAGGACAGGACCGATGAGCAGTTCTTC. Protein: CSAKDRTDEQFF.

This clonotype was seen only a few times. This chain uses TRBV7-2 with TRBJ2-3; possible D gene TRBD2, 5 bases. Trimming removed 1 base at V and 0 bases at J, with 14 bases between. CDR1 and CDR2 from the germline V gene are SGHTA and FQGNSA. This CDR3 region has 17 residues. Here the CDR3 DNA reads TGTGCCAGCAGCTTAGGCCCCCCACAGCGGAGCACAGATACGCAGTATTTT. Amino acids: CASSLGPPQRSTDTQYF. The whole variable domain, remainder taken from reference TRBV7-2 and TRBJ2-3, is GAGVSQSPSNKVTEKGKDVELRCDPISGHTALYWYRQSLGQGLEFLIYFQGNSAPDKSGLPSDRFSAERTGGSVSTLTIQRTQQEDSAVYLCASSLGPPQRSTDTQYFGPGTRLTVL.

V and J are TRBV9 and TRBJ2-1; 9 positions match TRBD1. There are 14 residues in the CDR3. The V segment lost 2 bases and the J segment 7 bases; nucleotides outside the gene matches: 4. Per the germline V gene, CDR1 is SGDLS and CDR2 is YYNGEE. The CDR3: CASSVGDRENEQFF. CDR3 sequence (DNA): TGTGCCAGCAGCGTCGGGGACAGGGAGAATGAGCAGTTCTTC.

This clonotype has only a few counts. The rearrangement links TRBV14 to TRBJ2-2; 9 bases map to TRBD1. Trimming at V came to 0 bases and at J to 5 bases, leaving 7 bases not matched to a gene. The CDR3 covers 17 residues. Germline V gene lookup returns CDR1 SGHDN and CDR2 FVKESK. The CDR3 nucleotides are TGTGCCAGCAGCCAAGATCCTGGGACAGGGCGGACCGGGGAGCTGTTTTTT. It is translated as CASSQDPGTGRTGELFF.

This chain links TRBV5-1 with TRBJ2-7; D gene ambiguous. V lost 3 bases and J lost 6, with 10 bases in between. The length of the CDR3 is 12 residues. CDR1 SGHRS and CDR2 YFSETQ come from the germline V gene. In DNA, the CDR3 is TGCGCCAGCAGCTCCACAGACACCGAGCAGTACTTC. Translating gives CASSSTDTEQYF.

The J gene is TRBJ2-7, the V gene TRBV28; D assignment may be TRBD1 or TRBD2 (5 bases each). Germline CDR1 is MDHEN and CDR2 is SYDVKM. Trimming took 5 bases from V and 3 from J, leaving 14 bases between them. The CDR3 loop spans 14 amino acids. The DNA for the CDR3 is TGTGCCAGCAGTGGGGGTCGGGGCGTCTACGAGCAGTACTTC. Its protein is CASSGGRGVYEQYF.

V and J are TRBV20-1 and TRBJ1-2; 9 bases are a match to TRBD1. Germline CDR1 is DFQATT and CDR2 is SNEGSKA (reference sequence). The CDR3 totals 15 residues. With V trimmed by 6 bases and J by 3 bases, 11 bases remained unmatched. DNA of the CDR3: TGCAGTGCCCGTCCGGGACAGGGTTCGGACTATGGCTACACCTTC. Its protein is CSARPGQGSDYGYTF.

This clonotype appeared a few times. This chain connects TRBV28 to TRBJ1-5; possible D gene TRBD1, 5 bases. The CDR3 sequence is 15 residues long. In germline, CDR1 is MDHEN, CDR2 SYDVKM. V was clipped by 10 bases and J by 6 bases, with 22 bases between them. Here the CDR3 reads CATKRGVMIGQPQHF. The DNA for the CDR3 is TGTGCCACCAAACGGGGCGTTATGATTGGTCAGCCCCAGCATTTT.